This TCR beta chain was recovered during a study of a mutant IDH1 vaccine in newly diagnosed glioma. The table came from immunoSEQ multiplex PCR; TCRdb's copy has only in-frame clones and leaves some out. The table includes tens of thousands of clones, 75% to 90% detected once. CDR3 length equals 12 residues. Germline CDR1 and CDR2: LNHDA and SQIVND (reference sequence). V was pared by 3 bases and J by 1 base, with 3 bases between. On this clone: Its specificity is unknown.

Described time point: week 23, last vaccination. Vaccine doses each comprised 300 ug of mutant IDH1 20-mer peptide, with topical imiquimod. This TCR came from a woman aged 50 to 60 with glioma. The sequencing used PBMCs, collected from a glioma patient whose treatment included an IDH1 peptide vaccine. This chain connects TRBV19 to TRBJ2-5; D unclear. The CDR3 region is CASSILQETQYF. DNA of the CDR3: TGTGCCAGTAGTATTCTCCAAGAGACCCAGTACTTC.